This is a list of T cell receptor beta chains from one sample in a study of T cell clones after liver transplantation. Sequencing used immunoSEQ multiplex PCR; TCRdb keeps in-frame clones, though not all of them. This table has 55,000 to 75,000 clones, around three quarters appearing once. This specimen was CD4+ T cells from blood, taken at the roughly 16-month timepoint. The receptors were gathered from a human patient who received a liver transplant. Some T cells may arise from the graft donor. Both conserved end residues are part of each CDR3. D genes are given only for firm matches.

j_call d_call v_call cdr3_aa
TRBJ2-1 - TRBV6-5 CASRLGYGTTNEQFF
TRBJ2-3 TRBD2 TRBV27 CASSPRLAGDTQYF
TRBJ2-1 - TRBV5-1 CASREGSDNEQFF
TRBJ1-1 - TRBV7-2 CASRGGGSNTEAFF
TRBJ1-2 - TRBV5-5 CASQLAGGDGYTF
TRBJ1-3 - TRBV9 CASSISAGNTIYF
TRBJ2-6 - TRBV9 CASSLDPSGANVLTF
TRBJ1-2 TRBD1 TRBV5-6 CASSLPGQLNYGYTF
TRBJ2-6 - TRBV6-5 CASSYSFRGANVLTF
TRBJ1-1 - TRBV2 CASSAQEQGTEAFF
TRBJ2-4 TRBD1 TRBV7-9 CASSAQGMGGNIQYF
TRBJ1-5 TRBD1 TRBV27 CASSFDRAQPQHF
TRBJ1-4 TRBD1 TRBV4-2 CASSQDQINRGLATNEKLFF
TRBJ1-6 - TRBV19 CASSPRDSYNSPLHF
TRBJ2-7 - TRBV4-2 CASSQEGARGLLSYEQYF
TRBJ1-1 - TRBV2 CARKKRNTEAFF
TRBJ1-3 - TRBV30 CAWSPGGTGNTIYF
TRBJ2-5 - TRBV5-1 CASSLQQETQYF
TRBJ2-5 TRBD1 TRBV7-9 CASSSGAGGFEETQYF
TRBJ2-7 - TRBV6-1 CASSQYTDFSYEQYF
TRBJ2-3 - TRBV2 CASKAGLSTDTQYF
TRBJ1-1 - TRBV2 CASRQSSTVGEAFF
TRBJ2-3 TRBD2 TRBV7-2 CASSLLRAGGHGEQYF
TRBJ1-5 - TRBV19 CASTLGTPGTEPQHF
TRBJ2-1 - TRBV5-6 CASSLRLLDPYNEQFF
TRBJ1-1 - TRBV18 CASSPQTQNTEAFF
TRBJ1-3 TRBD1 TRBV28 CASSLSGQAIQGNTIYF
TRBJ2-1 TRBD2 TRBV4-2 CASSQRGGGNEQFF
TRBJ2-1 - TRBV5-1 CASSSYNEQFF
TRBJ1-1 TRBD1 TRBV6-6 CASSYQGARAEAFF
TRBJ2-3 TRBD2 TRBV7-2 CASSLQSGGATDTQYF
TRBJ1-2 - TRBV7-9 CASSLGSQTGTVYGYTF
TRBJ1-2 - TRBV5-1 CASSLVLGSGYTF
TRBJ1-5 - TRBV27 CASSFRTGAQPQHF
TRBJ1-2 - TRBV18 CASSPGQSNGYTF
TRBJ1-5 - TRBV2 CASSKLPSQGNQPQHF
TRBJ2-1 - TRBV19 CASSIGVRNEQFF
TRBJ2-4 - TRBV15 CATSRRVSDKNIQYF
TRBJ2-5 - TRBV10-1 CASSEQGEKTQYF
TRBJ2-2 TRBD2 TRBV27 CASRVWGGNTGELFF
TRBJ1-1 - TRBV6-1 CASSDDVNTEAFF
TRBJ2-1 TRBD2 TRBV18 CASSPRLAGGYNEQFF
TRBJ1-2 TRBD1 TRBV5-1 CASSPDRGSGYTF
TRBJ2-5 TRBD2 TRBV28 CASSLIPGLADQETQYF
TRBJ2-5 TRBD1 TRBV7-2 CASSSRQGSETQYF
TRBJ1-3 TRBD1 TRBV19 CATRQGQGNTIYF
TRBJ2-3 TRBD2 TRBV7-9 CASSLAGGPTDTQYF
TRBJ2-1 - TRBV4-3 CASSQAPKARPHEQFF
TRBJ2-5 TRBD2 TRBV7-7 CASSLAASSGMETQYF
TRBJ1-1 - TRBV21-1 CASSTEAFF
TRBJ1-1 - TRBV28 CASSFPGLNTEAFF